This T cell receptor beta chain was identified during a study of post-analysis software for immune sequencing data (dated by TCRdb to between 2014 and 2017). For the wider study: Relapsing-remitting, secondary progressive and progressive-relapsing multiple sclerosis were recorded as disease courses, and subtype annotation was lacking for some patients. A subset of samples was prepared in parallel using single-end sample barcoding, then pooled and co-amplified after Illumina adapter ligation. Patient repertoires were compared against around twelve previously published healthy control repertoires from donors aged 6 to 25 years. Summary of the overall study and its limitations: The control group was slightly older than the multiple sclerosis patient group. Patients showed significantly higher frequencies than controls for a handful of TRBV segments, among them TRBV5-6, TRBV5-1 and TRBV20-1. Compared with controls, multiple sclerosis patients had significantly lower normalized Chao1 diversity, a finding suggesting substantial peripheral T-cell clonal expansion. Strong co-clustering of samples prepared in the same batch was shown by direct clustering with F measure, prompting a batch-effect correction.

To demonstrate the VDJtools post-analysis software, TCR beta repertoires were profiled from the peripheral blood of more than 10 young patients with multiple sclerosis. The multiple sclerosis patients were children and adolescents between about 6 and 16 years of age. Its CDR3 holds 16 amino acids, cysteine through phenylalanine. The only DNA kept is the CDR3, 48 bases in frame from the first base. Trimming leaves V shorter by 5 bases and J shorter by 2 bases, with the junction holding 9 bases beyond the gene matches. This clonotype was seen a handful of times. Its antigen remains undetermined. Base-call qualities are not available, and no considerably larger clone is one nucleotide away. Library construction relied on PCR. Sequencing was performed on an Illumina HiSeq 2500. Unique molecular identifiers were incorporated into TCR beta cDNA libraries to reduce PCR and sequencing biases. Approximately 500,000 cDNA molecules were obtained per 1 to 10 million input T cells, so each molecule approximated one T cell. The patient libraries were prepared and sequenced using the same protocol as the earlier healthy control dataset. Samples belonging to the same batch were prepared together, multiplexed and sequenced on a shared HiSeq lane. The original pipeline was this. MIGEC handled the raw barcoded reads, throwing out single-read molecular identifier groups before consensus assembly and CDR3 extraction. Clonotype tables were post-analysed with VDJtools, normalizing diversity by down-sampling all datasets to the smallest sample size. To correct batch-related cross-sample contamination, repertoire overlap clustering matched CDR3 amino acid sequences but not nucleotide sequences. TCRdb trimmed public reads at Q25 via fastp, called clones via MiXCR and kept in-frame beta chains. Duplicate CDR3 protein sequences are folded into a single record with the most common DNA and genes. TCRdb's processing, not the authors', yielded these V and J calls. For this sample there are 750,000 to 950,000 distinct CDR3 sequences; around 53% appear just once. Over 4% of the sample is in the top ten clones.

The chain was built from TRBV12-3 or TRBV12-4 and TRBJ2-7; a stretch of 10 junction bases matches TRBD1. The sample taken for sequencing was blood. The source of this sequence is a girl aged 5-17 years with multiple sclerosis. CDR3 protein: CASSRSGTGVAYEQYF. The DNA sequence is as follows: TGTGCCAGCAGTCGATCCGGGACAGGGGTGGCCTACGAGCAGTACTTC.